These 12 T cell receptor beta chains share one sample of origin, sequenced in a study of T cell repertoires in aging, cancer and after chemotherapy. Multiplex touch-down PCR with TRB-A/B primers amplified rearranged V-D-J TRB sequences. TCRdb ran MiXCR on the multiplex PCR reads and lists one entry per CDR3 protein. The table includes fewer than 850 distinct CDR3 sequences, 52% detected once. TCR beta rearrangements were amplified from peripheral blood genomic DNA. Sequenced: blood. These TCRs come from a human donor with a solid tumor.

This clonotype has a handful of counts. The chain couples TRBV7-9 to TRBJ2-7; no reliable D call. The germline CDR1 and CDR2 sequences are SEHNR and FQNEAQ (reference sequence). V lost 5 bases and J 2 bases, leaving 10 bases between the germline ends. The CDR3 extends over 13 amino acids. CDR3 nucleotides: TGTGCCAGCAGCGATCGGGCAACCTACGAGCAGTACTTC. This encodes CASSDRATYEQYF.

The chain couples TRBV20-1 to TRBJ2-1, with 14 bases that match TRBD2. This CDR3 is 14 amino acids long. Looked up from germline, CDR1 is DFQATT and CDR2 is SNEGSKA (reference sequence). Unmatched junction bases numbered 2, after V lost 3 bases and J lost 7 bases. This CDR3 reads CSASRTSGRNEQFF. The CDR3 DNA reads as TGCAGTGCTAGTAGGACTAGCGGGAGGAATGAGCAGTTCTTC.

CDR3 amino acids: CSANSGGGGPTGELFF. The CDR3 DNA reads TGCAGTGCTAACAGCGGGGGTGGGGGGCCAACCGGGGAGCTGTTTTTT. The J gene is TRBJ2-2, the V gene TRBV20-1; TRBD2 matches at 8 bases. The CDR3 sequence is 16 residues long. Germline CDR1 and CDR2: DFQATT and SNEGSKA (reference sequence). Germline trimming cut 4 bases from V and 5 bases from J; bases unmatched to any gene: 12.

V usage is TRBV30 and J usage is TRBJ1-5; D not resolved. This CDR3 spans 13 amino acids. CDR1 is GTSNPN, CDR2 SVGIG, per germline (reference sequence). With 0 bases removed from V and 5 bases from J, the gap between germline ends came to 8 bases. This chain's CDR3 is CAWSVREDQPQHF. CDR3 DNA: TGTGCCTGGAGTGTAAGGGAAGATCAGCCCCAGCATTTT.

A few counts support this clonotype. The gene calls are TRBV30 and TRBJ1-6; a weak D match, TRBD1 (6 bases). The V end was cut by 6 bases, the J end by 0 bases, with 12 bases between. The CDR3 consists of 15 residues. Germline CDR1 and CDR2: GTSNPN and SVGIG (reference sequence). As DNA, the CDR3 is TGTGCCTGCCTAGGGGGGAGCTCCTATAATTCACCCCTCCACTTT. Translation: CACLGGSSYNSPLHF.

The gene calls are TRBV7-9 and TRBJ1-2; TRBD1 matches 9 bases. The junction had 6 bases not matched to a gene; V was cut back by 6 bases and J by 4 bases. The CDR3 extends over 14 amino acids. Germline values: CDR1 SEHNR, CDR2 FQNEAQ (reference sequence). In DNA, the CDR3 is TGTGCCAGCAGTTACGAGACAGGGGGCTATGGCTACACCTTC. Translation gives CASSYETGGYGYTF.

The rearrangement uses TRBV5-4 and TRBJ2-5; possible D gene TRBD2, 6 bases. The ends were cut back, 0 bases at V and 1 base at J, with 10 bases in the middle. The germline CDR1 and CDR2 sequences are SGHNT and YYREEE (reference sequence). The length of the CDR3 is 15 residues. The CDR3 region is CASSLAGDGQETQYF. Here the CDR3 DNA reads TGTGCCAGCAGCTTGGCGGGGGACGGCCAAGAGACCCAGTACTTC.

This clonotype was seen more than once but under ten times. This chain joins TRBV29-1 and TRBJ1-2; D remains ambiguous. The CDR3 is made up of 12 amino acids. The germline gives CDR1 SQVTM, CDR2 ANQGSEA. DNA of the CDR3: TGCGCGGAGCGGGGAAGGGACTATGGCTACACCTTC. As protein: CAERGRDYGYTF.

This clonotype was counted a single time. It may be a read error: a sequence one base away is much more abundant. This CDR3 is CATSRDRGENTKAFF. The CDR3 DNA sequence: TGTGCCACCAGCAGAGACCGAGGTGAGAACACTAAAGCTTTCTTT. The chain combines TRBV15 with TRBJ1-1, with unresolved D. In germline, CDR1 is LNHNV, CDR2 YYDKDF (reference sequence). The CDR3 spans 15 residues.

The rearrangement links TRBV20-1 to TRBJ2-7; tentatively, D is TRBD2 (5 bases). Germline V gene sequence: CDR1 DFQATT, CDR2 SNEGSKA (reference sequence). The V end was cut by 5 bases, the J end by 3 bases, with 14 bases between. The length of the CDR3 is 13 residues. The CDR3 DNA reads TGCAGTGCTCGGGGAAAGGGCATCTACGAGCAGTACTTC. It specifies CSARGKGIYEQYF.

Only a few counts were recorded for this clonotype. The CDR3 is CASSYSRGYTEAFF. The DNA of the CDR3 is TGTGCCAGCAGTTACTCGAGGGGCTACACTGAAGCTTTCTTT. The chain joins TRBV6-5 to TRBJ1-1; D may be TRBD1 (5 bases). CDR3 length: 14 residues. V was cut by 0 bases and J by 3 bases, with 8 bases left in between. Germline-derived CDR1 and CDR2 are MNHEY and SVGAGI.

The genes are TRBV20-1 and TRBJ2-3; D tentatively reads TRBD1 or TRBD2 (5 bases each). Trimming cost V 5 bases and J 2 bases, with 17 bases left between them. The CDR3 is made up of 15 amino acids. Germline V lookup: CDR1 DFQATT, CDR2 SNEGSKA (reference sequence). The CDR3 sequence: CSASPDTGTTDTQYF. CDR3 nucleotide sequence: TGCAGTGCTTCCCCGGACACCGGGACCACAGATACGCAGTATTTT.